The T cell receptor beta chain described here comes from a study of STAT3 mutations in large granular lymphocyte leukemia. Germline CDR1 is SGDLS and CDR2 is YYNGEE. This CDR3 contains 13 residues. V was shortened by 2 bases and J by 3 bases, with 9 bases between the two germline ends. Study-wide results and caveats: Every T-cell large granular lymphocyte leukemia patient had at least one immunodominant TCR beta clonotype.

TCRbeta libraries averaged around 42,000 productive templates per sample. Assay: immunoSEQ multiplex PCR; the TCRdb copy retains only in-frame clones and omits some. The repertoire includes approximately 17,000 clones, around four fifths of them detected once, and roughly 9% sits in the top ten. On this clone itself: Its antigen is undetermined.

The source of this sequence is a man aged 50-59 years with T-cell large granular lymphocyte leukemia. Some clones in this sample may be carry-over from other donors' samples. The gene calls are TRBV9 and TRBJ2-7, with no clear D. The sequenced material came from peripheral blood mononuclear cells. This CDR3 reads CASSVAGNYEQYF. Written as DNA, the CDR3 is TGTGCCAGCAGCGTCGCAGGAAACTACGAGCAGTACTTC. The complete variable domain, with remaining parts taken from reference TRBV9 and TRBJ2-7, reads DSGVTQTPKHLITATGQRVTLRCSPRSGDLSVYWYQQSLDQGLQFLIQYYNGEERAKGNILERFSAQQFPDLHSELNLSSLELGDSALYFCASSVAGNYEQYFGPGTRLTVT.